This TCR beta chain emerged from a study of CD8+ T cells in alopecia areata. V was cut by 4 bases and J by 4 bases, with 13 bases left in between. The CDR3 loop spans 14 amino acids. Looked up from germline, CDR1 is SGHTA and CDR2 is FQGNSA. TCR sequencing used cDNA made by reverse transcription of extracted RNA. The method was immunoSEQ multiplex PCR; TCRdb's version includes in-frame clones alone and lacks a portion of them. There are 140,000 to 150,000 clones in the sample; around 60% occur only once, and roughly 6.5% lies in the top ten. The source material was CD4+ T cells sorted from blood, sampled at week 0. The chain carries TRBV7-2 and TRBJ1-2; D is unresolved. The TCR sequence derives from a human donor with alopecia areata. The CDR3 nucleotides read TGTGCCAGCAGCTCGCCAGGAGGAGGCTATGGCTACACCTTC. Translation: CASSSPGGGYGYTF.